This T cell receptor (beta chain) emerged from a study of metastatic and nonmetastatic thyroid tumors. Patients had received no treatment of any kind before thyroid surgery. MiXCR reprocessed the PCR reads for TCRdb. The table records 60,000 to 85,000 clones, roughly a sixth of them present only once. This clone was observed at least ten times. CDR3 length equals 15 residues. Trimming removed 1 base from V and 2 bases from J; junction bases left unmatched: 2. The sample comprised blood. This clonotype originated in a female donor with papillary thyroid cancer or a benign thyroid nodule (not recorded which). Some clones in this sample may be carry-over from other donors' samples. This chain links TRBV12-3 or TRBV12-4 with TRBJ2-1, with 7 bases lining up with TRBD1. Here the CDR3 reads CASSLGGGTYNEQFF. DNA of the CDR3: TGTGCCAGCAGTTTAGGAGGGGGCACCTACAATGAGCAGTTCTTC.